A selection of T cell receptor beta chains follows, all from one sample in a study of cytomegalovirus exposure and HLA in healthy donors. Sequencing was performed with immunoSEQ multiplex PCR; in TCRdb, only in-frame clones are kept and a portion is missing. The table records about 100,000 clones, about four fifths of them present only once. The source material was PBMCs. These receptor sequences come from an older woman in good health and CMV-seropositive. Each CDR3 is given with its conserved first and last residue. The D gene is left open where the match is weak. Size is stated for part of the rows, as once, few or many counts, or as a class when the clone is expanded.

>TRBV27|TRBD1|NA|TRBJ2-7
CASSSPSGTGGVEQYF
TGTGCCAGCAGCTCCCCTTCCGGGACAGGGGGGGTCGAGCAGTACTTC
>TRBV2|TRBD2|NA|TRBJ2-1
CASKWSGSWDEQFF
TGTGCCAGCAAGTGGAGCGGGAGCTGGGATGAGCAGTTCTTC
>TRBV7-8|TRBD2|NA|TRBJ2-7
CASSVRTSGNYEQYF
TGTGCCAGCAGCGTGCGGACTAGCGGGAACTACGAGCAGTACTTC
>TRBV7-9|NA|NA|TRBJ2-5
CASSIAQETQYF
TGTGCCAGCAGCATAGCCCAGGAGACCCAGTACTTC
>TRBV5-1|TRBD1|NA|TRBJ2-7
CASSLGRGNEQYF
TGCGCCAGCAGCTTGGGCAGGGGGAACGAGCAGTACTTC
>TRBV6-4|NA|NA|TRBJ2-1
CASSDSNYNEQFF
TGTGCCAGCAGTGACTCCAACTACAATGAGCAGTTCTTC
>TRBV7-2|TRBD2|NA|TRBJ2-2
CASSREGRRAGELFF
TGTGCCAGCAGCCGGGAGGGCAGGAGGGCCGGGGAGCTGTTTTTT
>TRBV6-5|TRBD1|NA|TRBJ1-6
CASRTPTGANSPLHF
TGTGCCAGCAGGACTCCTACAGGGGCTAATTCACCCCTCCACTTT
>TRBV28|NA|NA|TRBJ2-3
CASTQNQGLDTQYF
TGTGCCAGCACTCAAAACCAGGGTTTAGATACGCAGTATTTT
>TRBV4-2|TRBD1|NA|TRBJ1-4
CASSHLRDRTDEKLFF
TGTGCCAGCAGCCACCTGAGGGACAGGACAGATGAAAAACTGTTTTTT
>TRBV7-2|NA|NA|TRBJ1-2
CASSFGRAAGYTF
TGTGCCAGCAGCTTTGGCAGGGCAGCTGGCTACACCTTC
>TRBV4-3|TRBD1|NA|TRBJ2-3
CASSLTGGSTDTQYF
TGCGCCAGCAGCCTGACAGGGGGCAGCACAGATACGCAGTATTTT
>TRBV29-1|NA|NA|TRBJ2-5
CSVERDTSGTQYF
TGCAGCGTTGAAAGAGACACCAGCGGGACCCAGTACTTC
>TRBV19|TRBD1|NA|TRBJ2-5
CASSRWGQGATSGVQETQYF
TGTGCCAGTAGTAGGTGGGGACAGGGGGCAACTAGCGGGGTCCAAGAGACCCAGTACTTC
>TRBV28|NA|NA|TRBJ2-3
CASSSPADTQYF
TGTGCCAGCAGTTCCCCAGCAGATACGCAGTATTTT
>TRBV5-1|NA|once|TRBJ2-5
CASSLTGGVSQETQYF
TGCGCCAGCAGCCTCACAGGAGGGGTCTCCCAAGAGACCCAGTACTTC
>TRBV27|NA|NA|TRBJ1-1
CASSVHNLGQQNTEAFF
TGTGCCAGCAGCGTTCATAACTTGGGACAACAAAACACTGAAGCTTTCTTT
>TRBV7-2|NA|NA|TRBJ2-5
CASSPDAGETQYF
TGTGCCAGCAGCCCCGACGCGGGGGAGACCCAGTACTTC
>TRBV6-1|TRBD2|NA|TRBJ2-1
CASKLAGYNEQFF
TGTGCCAGCAAACTAGCGGGGTACAATGAGCAGTTCTTC
>TRBV7-2|NA|NA|TRBJ1-2
CASSFQRTVGGGYTF
TGTGCCAGCAGCTTCCAGAGGACAGTAGGTGGTGGCTACACCTTC
>TRBV6-1|TRBD2|NA|TRBJ2-2
CASTQLAGTGELFF
TGTGCCAGCACCCAACTAGCGGGAACCGGGGAGCTGTTTTTT
>TRBV5-4|TRBD2|NA|TRBJ2-3
CASSKTSGRTDTQYF
TGTGCCAGCAGCAAGACTAGCGGGCGCACAGATACGCAGTATTTT
>TRBV28|NA|few|TRBJ1-1
CASSFRSLAAPAFF
TGTGCCAGCAGTTTTCGGAGTTTGGCAGCCCCAGCTTTCTTT
>TRBV7-2|NA|NA|TRBJ2-2
CASSQRGGRTGELFF
TGTGCCAGCAGCCAAAGGGGGGGGCGCACCGGGGAGCTGTTTTTT
>TRBV19|NA|NA|TRBJ2-7
CASSRGTSYEQYF
TGTGCCAGTAGTAGGGGGACTTCCTACGAGCAGTACTTC
>TRBV7-6|NA|NA|TRBJ2-1
CASSLATYNEQFF
TGTGCCAGCAGCTTAGCTACATACAATGAGCAGTTCTTC